The clone carrying this T cell receptor (beta chain) was counted between two and nine times. The sample originates from a study of shared clonotypes between healthy human individuals. V was shortened by 8 bases and J by 0 bases, with 8 bases between the two germline ends. This CDR3 contains 14 residues. Germline lookup yields CDR1 SEHNR and CDR2 FQNEAQ (reference sequence). Libraries were prepared by immunoSEQ multiplex PCR; TCRdb keeps only in-frame clonotypes and omits some of them. Among approximately 1,500,000 clones, nearly 99% were seen once, and the ten largest hold around 0.45%. The chain has TRBV7-9 and TRBJ2-6, with D hard to call. The receptor was derived from a man in his thirties or forties in good health. The specimen was naive CD4+ T cells sorted from blood. The subset here: CD45RA+ positively selected. The CDR3 DNA is TGTGCCAGCTCCCAACTCTCTGGGGCCAACGTCCTGACTTTC. It codes for CASSQLSGANVLTF.